This T cell receptor beta chain was recorded in a study of graft-versus-host responses after intestinal transplantation. Overall study results and limits: Those patients showing graft-donor T cell macrochimerism displayed high graft-versus-host to host-versus-graft clonal ratios in allografts. There were GvH clones found in recipient marrow, and some of them appeared first in ileum or blood.

Of note for this clone: Its antigen is as yet unknown.

Germline V CDR1 and CDR2: SGHRS, YFSETQ. The V end was cut by 4 bases, the J end by 2 bases, with 12 bases between. CDR3 length equals 14 residues. The assay was immunoSEQ multiplex PCR, and TCRdb's table has in-frame clones only and misses some. The data show more than 70,000 clones, roughly nine tenths seen once. Here the sequenced sample was unstimulated CD4+ T cells sorted from spleen or lymph node cells, taken before intestinal transplant. The source is a human donor who received an intestinal transplant. The V and J genes are TRBV5-1 and TRBJ2-5; no definite D call. The CDR3 reads CASSHSGPQETQYF. CDR3 bases: TGCGCCAGCAGCCATTCAGGCCCACAAGAGACCCAGTACTTC.